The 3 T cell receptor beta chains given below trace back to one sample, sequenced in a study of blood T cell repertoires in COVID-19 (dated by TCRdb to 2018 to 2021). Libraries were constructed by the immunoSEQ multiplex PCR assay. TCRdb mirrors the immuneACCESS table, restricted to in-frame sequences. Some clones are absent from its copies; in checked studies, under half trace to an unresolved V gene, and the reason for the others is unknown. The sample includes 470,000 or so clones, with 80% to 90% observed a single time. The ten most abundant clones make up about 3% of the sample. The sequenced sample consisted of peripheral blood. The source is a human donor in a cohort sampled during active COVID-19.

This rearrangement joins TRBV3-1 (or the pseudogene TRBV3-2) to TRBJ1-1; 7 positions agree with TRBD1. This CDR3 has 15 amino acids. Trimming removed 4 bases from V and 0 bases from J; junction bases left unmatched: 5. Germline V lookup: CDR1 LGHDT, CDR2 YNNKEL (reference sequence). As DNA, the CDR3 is TGTGCCAGCAGCCCGACAGGGTCCATGAACACTGAAGCTTTCTTT. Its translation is CASSPTGSMNTEAFF.

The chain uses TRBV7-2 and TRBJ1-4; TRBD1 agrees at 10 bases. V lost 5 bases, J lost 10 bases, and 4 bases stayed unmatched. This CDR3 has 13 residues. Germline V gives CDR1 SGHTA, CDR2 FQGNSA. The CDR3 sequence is CASSGTGDGKLFF. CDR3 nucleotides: TGTGCCAGCAGCGGGACAGGGGACGGAAAACTGTTTTTT.

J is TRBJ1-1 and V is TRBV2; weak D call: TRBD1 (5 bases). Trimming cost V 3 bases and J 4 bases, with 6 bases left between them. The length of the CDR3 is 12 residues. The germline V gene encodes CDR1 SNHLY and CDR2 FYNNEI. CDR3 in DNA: TGTGCCAGCAGTGATGACAGCACTGAAGCTTTCTTT. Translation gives CASSDDSTEAFF.